One and the same sample provided the 20 T cell receptor beta chains below, sequenced in a study of T cells in Graves' hyperthyroidism and ophthalmopathy. Template material for amplifying TCR beta CDR3 regions consisted of RNA transcripts. Primed by the HTBI set, a first-round RT-PCR was run on the TCR CDR3. TCRdb reprocessed the multiplex PCR reads via MiXCR and lists one record per CDR3 protein. The table includes about 640,000 distinct CDR3 sequences, about 45% detected once. Sequences were obtained from peripheral blood or thyroid tissue (not recorded which). The receptors were gathered from an adult man with Graves' disease, either hyperthyroidism or ophthalmopathy (not recorded which).

At least ten counts were recorded for this clonotype. This sequence joins TRBV7-9 and TRBJ1-1, with a possible D match to TRBD1 (6 bases). Per germline, CDR1 SEHNR and CDR2 FQNEAQ (reference sequence). V lost 1 base to trimming and J lost 1 base, with 10 bases between them. The CDR3 is 15 amino acids. The CDR3 nucleotides read TGTGCCAGCAGCTTAGTCGTACAGGGGAACACTGAAGCTTTCTTT. Amino acids: CASSLVVQGNTEAFF.

Details on this clonotype: This could be a read error, since a much larger clone is one nucleotide away. The CDR3 carries no conserved terminal phenylalanine or tryptophan, so it likely arises from a read error. The chain uses TRBV20-1 and TRBJ1-1, with D maybe TRBD1 (5 bases). With 3 bases removed from V and 3 bases from J, the gap between germline ends came to 8 bases. The germline V gene has CDR1 DFQATT and CDR2 SNEGSKA (reference sequence). The CDR3 contains 12 residues. CDR3 protein: CSASWGDTEAFL. The CDR3, as DNA: TGCAGTGCTAGCTGGGGGGACACTGAAGCTTTCCTT.

The chain carries TRBV4-1 and TRBJ2-5; 10 nucleotides match TRBD1. Germline assignment: CDR1 MGHRA and CDR2 YSYEKL. This CDR3 has 16 amino acids. Unmatched junction bases numbered 7, after V lost 1 base and J lost 5 bases. CDR3 bases: TGCGCCAGCAGCCAAGTGCCGACAGGGGGCGGTGAGACCCAGTACTTC. Protein product: CASSQVPTGGGETQYF.

The J gene is TRBJ1-5, the V gene TRBV2; no clear D gene. V was pared by 6 bases and J by 4 bases, with 16 bases between. This CDR3 is built from 15 residues. Germline CDR1 SNHLY, CDR2 FYNNEI. CDR3 DNA: TGTGCCAGCAGATCGGGGAGCAATAAGAATCAGCCCCAGCATTTT. It specifies CASRSGSNKNQPQHF.

Comment on this clonotype: A much more abundant neighbour one base away suggests this may be a read error. V and J are TRBV7-9 and TRBJ2-5; the match to TRBD2 covers 7 bases. The CDR3 is 14 amino acids. The germline CDR1 and CDR2 sequences are SEHNR and FQNEAQ (reference sequence). The DNA for the CDR3 is TGTGCCAGCAGCTTAGCTCGGGGGAGGGAGACCCGGTACTTC. Amino acids: CASSLARGRETRYF. Supplemented by reference TRBV7-9 and TRBJ2-5, the full variable domain reads DTGVSQNPRHKITKRGQNVTFRCDPISEHNRLYWYRQTLGQGPEFLTYFQNEAQLEKSRLLSDRFSAERPKGSFSTLEIQRTEQGDSAMYLCASSLARGRETRYFGPGTRLLVL.

The chain links TRBV29-1 to TRBJ2-2, with no clear D. The CDR3 runs 10 residues. Germline values: CDR1 SQVTM, CDR2 ANQGSEA. Trimming removed 2 bases at V and 8 bases at J, with 3 bases between. The chain's CDR3 is CSVEKGELFF. The CDR3 DNA follows: TGCAGCGTTGAAAAAGGGGAGCTGTTTTTT.

J is TRBJ1-4 and V is TRBV15, with D possibly TRBD1 on 6 matching bases. V was trimmed by 4 bases and J by 7 bases, leaving 19 bases between them. The CDR3 contains 16 residues. Germline V lookup: CDR1 LNHNV, CDR2 YYDKDF (reference sequence). The DNA for the CDR3 is TGTGCCACCAGCAATCGGCTCGGGGGCAGGGGTGAAAAACTGTTTTTT. Its translation: CATSNRLGGRGEKLFF.

The chain couples TRBV13 to TRBJ2-5, with TRBD2 matching over 9 bases. This CDR3 contains 15 residues. V lost 4 bases, J lost 1 base, and 4 bases stayed unmatched. Germline CDR1 reads PRHDT; CDR2 reads FYEKMQ (reference sequence). The CDR3 bases are TGTGCCAGCAGCTCACCAGCGGGGGGCCAAGAGACCCAGTACTTC. It specifies CASSSPAGGQETQYF.

This chain links TRBV20-1 with TRBJ1-1; D is ambiguous. Trimming shortened V by 4 bases and J by 1 base, and 7 bases separated the two germline ends. CDR1 and CDR2 from the germline V gene are DFQATT and SNEGSKA (reference sequence). The CDR3 loop spans 12 amino acids. CDR3 region: CSATKENTEAFF. The CDR3 nucleotides are TGCAGTGCTACCAAAGAGAACACTGAAGCTTTCTTT.

This clonotype appeared a few times. This sequence joins TRBV7-9 and TRBJ2-7; possible D gene TRBD1, 6 bases. Trimming left V 4 bases short and J 2 bases short, with 9 bases between. The CDR3 loop spans 13 amino acids. In germline, CDR1 is SEHNR, CDR2 FQNEAQ (reference sequence). The CDR3 nucleotides are TGTGCCAGCAGCTGGACAGAGGCCTACGAGCAGTACTTC. This gives the protein CASSWTEAYEQYF.

This clonotype was detected ten times or more. This sequence joins TRBV10-2 and TRBJ2-7, with D maybe TRBD2 (6 bases). Per germline, CDR1 WSHSY and CDR2 SAAADI. Trimming stripped 6 bases from V and 2 bases from J, with 17 bases between. The CDR3 runs 15 residues. The CDR3 region has the DNA TGCGCCAGCAGGCCCCTTGGAGGGAGCGCCTACGAGCAGTACTTC. This translates into CASRPLGGSAYEQYF.

This clonotype has just a few counts. Possible read error: a much larger clone is one base away. The CDR3 end shows no conserved phenylalanine or tryptophan, and so a read error is likely. The chain recombines TRBV29-1 with TRBJ1-3, with D tentatively TRBD1 (6 bases). Deletions cut 6 bases from V and 4 bases from J, with 13 bases between. The germline CDR1 and CDR2 sequences are SQVTM and ANQGSEA. This CDR3 is 13 amino acids long. CDR3 DNA sequence: TGCAGCGTCGCCGGGACACAGGGAAACACCATATATTCT. The encoded protein is CSVAGTQGNTIYS.

This chain connects TRBV5-4 to TRBJ1-1; 9 bases map to TRBD1. The trim removed 7 bases at V and 6 bases at J, leaving 13 bases unmatched. This CDR3 has 15 residues. Germline V lookup: CDR1 SGHNT, CDR2 YYREEE (reference sequence). The CDR3: CASVEDRGFGAEAFF. The CDR3 bases are TGTGCCAGCGTGGAGGACAGGGGTTTCGGGGCTGAAGCTTTCTTT.

This clonotype occurred many times. The J gene is TRBJ2-2, the V gene TRBV29-1, with D unclear. CDR3 length: 13 amino acids. CDR1 and CDR2 (germline): SQVTM, ANQGSEA. The CDR3 here is CKVLDVDTGELFF. CDR3 DNA: TGCAAGGTGCTGGACGTCGACACCGGGGAGCTGTTTTTT.

The chain uses TRBV7-4 and TRBJ1-6; TRBD1 might be the D (6 bases). The V and J ends lost 5 bases and 4 bases respectively, with 12 bases between them. This CDR3 is 15 amino acids long. Looked up from germline, CDR1 is SGHVT and CDR2 is SQSDAQ. For the CDR3, the DNA is TGTGCCAGCAGCCGGGACACCAATTATAATTCACCCCTCCACTTT. Translating it yields CASSRDTNYNSPLHF.

V is TRBV10-3 and J is TRBJ2-7; 7 bases are shared with TRBD1. Germline lookup yields CDR1 ENHRY and CDR2 SYGVKD. V lost 10 bases to trimming and J lost 4 bases; unmatched junction nucleotides: 19. The CDR3 length is 16 residues. The CDR3 DNA follows: TGTGCCACCAGGGGGACCGGGGCCTTTGAATCGTACGAGCAGTACTTC. This sequence encodes CATRGTGAFESYEQYF.

This clonotype appeared many times. The chain is built from TRBV20-1 and TRBJ1-6; D may be TRBD1 (6 bases). Per the germline V gene, CDR1 is DFQATT and CDR2 is SNEGSKA (reference sequence). This CDR3 has 15 amino acids. Trimming took 2 bases from V and 6 from J, leaving 14 bases between them. DNA for the CDR3: TGCAGTGCTAGATTAGGGGGGAATCCTAATTCACCCCTCCACTTT. This sequence encodes CSARLGGNPNSPLHF.

This chain uses TRBV29-1 with TRBJ1-4; 9 bases agree with TRBD1. This CDR3 is 13 amino acids long. V was clipped by 6 bases and J by 6 bases; unmatched bases: 5. The V gene's germline CDR1 is SQVTM and CDR2 ANQGSEA. The CDR3 sequence: CSVPGQGYEKLFF. In DNA, the CDR3 is TGCAGCGTGCCGGGACAGGGATATGAAAAACTGTTTTTT.

This clonotype was counted many times. The chain has TRBV7-2 and TRBJ1-6, with D perhaps matching TRBD1 (5 bases). CDR3 length equals 15 residues. Trimming took off 4 bases at V and 8 bases at J, with 15 bases between the two ends. Germline CDR1 reads SGHTA; CDR2 reads FQGNSA. The CDR3 loop reads CASSWRTARDSPLHF. The CDR3, as DNA: TGTGCCAGCAGCTGGAGGACGGCCAGGGATTCACCCCTCCACTTT.

This clonotype was recorded a few times. The V call is TRBV10-3, the J call TRBJ2-7; 8 nucleotides line up with TRBD1. V gave up 10 bases and J gave up 6 bases; unmatched junction bases: 8. This CDR3 spans 12 amino acids. Germline CDR1 reads ENHRY; CDR2 reads SYGVKD. This CDR3 is CASWTGMSEQYF. Written as DNA, the CDR3 is TGTGCCAGCTGGACAGGGATGTCCGAGCAGTACTTC.